This T cell receptor beta chain appears in the sequencing data of a study of T cells after yellow fever vaccination. This CDR3 spans 16 amino acids. Germline trimming cut 4 bases from V and 2 bases from J; bases unmatched to any gene: 6. The germline V gene encodes CDR1 LGHNA and CDR2 YSLEER. One entry per CDR3 protein, called by TCRdb with MiXCR from the 5' RACE reads. Here the sample spans some 300,000 distinct CDR3 sequences, roughly 10% being singletons. The sample holds a few counts of this clonotype. The chain combines TRBV4-3 with TRBJ2-3; TRBD2 aligns across 10 bases. The TCR originated in a man younger than 35 who received the YFV17D yellow fever vaccine. The sample in question was CD4+ T cells sorted from PBMCs, obtained 45 days after the yellow fever booster vaccination. The CDR3 protein is CASSLTLAGVTDTQYF. The CDR3 bases are TGCGCCAGCAGCCTCACCCTAGCGGGGGTCACAGATACGCAGTATTTT.